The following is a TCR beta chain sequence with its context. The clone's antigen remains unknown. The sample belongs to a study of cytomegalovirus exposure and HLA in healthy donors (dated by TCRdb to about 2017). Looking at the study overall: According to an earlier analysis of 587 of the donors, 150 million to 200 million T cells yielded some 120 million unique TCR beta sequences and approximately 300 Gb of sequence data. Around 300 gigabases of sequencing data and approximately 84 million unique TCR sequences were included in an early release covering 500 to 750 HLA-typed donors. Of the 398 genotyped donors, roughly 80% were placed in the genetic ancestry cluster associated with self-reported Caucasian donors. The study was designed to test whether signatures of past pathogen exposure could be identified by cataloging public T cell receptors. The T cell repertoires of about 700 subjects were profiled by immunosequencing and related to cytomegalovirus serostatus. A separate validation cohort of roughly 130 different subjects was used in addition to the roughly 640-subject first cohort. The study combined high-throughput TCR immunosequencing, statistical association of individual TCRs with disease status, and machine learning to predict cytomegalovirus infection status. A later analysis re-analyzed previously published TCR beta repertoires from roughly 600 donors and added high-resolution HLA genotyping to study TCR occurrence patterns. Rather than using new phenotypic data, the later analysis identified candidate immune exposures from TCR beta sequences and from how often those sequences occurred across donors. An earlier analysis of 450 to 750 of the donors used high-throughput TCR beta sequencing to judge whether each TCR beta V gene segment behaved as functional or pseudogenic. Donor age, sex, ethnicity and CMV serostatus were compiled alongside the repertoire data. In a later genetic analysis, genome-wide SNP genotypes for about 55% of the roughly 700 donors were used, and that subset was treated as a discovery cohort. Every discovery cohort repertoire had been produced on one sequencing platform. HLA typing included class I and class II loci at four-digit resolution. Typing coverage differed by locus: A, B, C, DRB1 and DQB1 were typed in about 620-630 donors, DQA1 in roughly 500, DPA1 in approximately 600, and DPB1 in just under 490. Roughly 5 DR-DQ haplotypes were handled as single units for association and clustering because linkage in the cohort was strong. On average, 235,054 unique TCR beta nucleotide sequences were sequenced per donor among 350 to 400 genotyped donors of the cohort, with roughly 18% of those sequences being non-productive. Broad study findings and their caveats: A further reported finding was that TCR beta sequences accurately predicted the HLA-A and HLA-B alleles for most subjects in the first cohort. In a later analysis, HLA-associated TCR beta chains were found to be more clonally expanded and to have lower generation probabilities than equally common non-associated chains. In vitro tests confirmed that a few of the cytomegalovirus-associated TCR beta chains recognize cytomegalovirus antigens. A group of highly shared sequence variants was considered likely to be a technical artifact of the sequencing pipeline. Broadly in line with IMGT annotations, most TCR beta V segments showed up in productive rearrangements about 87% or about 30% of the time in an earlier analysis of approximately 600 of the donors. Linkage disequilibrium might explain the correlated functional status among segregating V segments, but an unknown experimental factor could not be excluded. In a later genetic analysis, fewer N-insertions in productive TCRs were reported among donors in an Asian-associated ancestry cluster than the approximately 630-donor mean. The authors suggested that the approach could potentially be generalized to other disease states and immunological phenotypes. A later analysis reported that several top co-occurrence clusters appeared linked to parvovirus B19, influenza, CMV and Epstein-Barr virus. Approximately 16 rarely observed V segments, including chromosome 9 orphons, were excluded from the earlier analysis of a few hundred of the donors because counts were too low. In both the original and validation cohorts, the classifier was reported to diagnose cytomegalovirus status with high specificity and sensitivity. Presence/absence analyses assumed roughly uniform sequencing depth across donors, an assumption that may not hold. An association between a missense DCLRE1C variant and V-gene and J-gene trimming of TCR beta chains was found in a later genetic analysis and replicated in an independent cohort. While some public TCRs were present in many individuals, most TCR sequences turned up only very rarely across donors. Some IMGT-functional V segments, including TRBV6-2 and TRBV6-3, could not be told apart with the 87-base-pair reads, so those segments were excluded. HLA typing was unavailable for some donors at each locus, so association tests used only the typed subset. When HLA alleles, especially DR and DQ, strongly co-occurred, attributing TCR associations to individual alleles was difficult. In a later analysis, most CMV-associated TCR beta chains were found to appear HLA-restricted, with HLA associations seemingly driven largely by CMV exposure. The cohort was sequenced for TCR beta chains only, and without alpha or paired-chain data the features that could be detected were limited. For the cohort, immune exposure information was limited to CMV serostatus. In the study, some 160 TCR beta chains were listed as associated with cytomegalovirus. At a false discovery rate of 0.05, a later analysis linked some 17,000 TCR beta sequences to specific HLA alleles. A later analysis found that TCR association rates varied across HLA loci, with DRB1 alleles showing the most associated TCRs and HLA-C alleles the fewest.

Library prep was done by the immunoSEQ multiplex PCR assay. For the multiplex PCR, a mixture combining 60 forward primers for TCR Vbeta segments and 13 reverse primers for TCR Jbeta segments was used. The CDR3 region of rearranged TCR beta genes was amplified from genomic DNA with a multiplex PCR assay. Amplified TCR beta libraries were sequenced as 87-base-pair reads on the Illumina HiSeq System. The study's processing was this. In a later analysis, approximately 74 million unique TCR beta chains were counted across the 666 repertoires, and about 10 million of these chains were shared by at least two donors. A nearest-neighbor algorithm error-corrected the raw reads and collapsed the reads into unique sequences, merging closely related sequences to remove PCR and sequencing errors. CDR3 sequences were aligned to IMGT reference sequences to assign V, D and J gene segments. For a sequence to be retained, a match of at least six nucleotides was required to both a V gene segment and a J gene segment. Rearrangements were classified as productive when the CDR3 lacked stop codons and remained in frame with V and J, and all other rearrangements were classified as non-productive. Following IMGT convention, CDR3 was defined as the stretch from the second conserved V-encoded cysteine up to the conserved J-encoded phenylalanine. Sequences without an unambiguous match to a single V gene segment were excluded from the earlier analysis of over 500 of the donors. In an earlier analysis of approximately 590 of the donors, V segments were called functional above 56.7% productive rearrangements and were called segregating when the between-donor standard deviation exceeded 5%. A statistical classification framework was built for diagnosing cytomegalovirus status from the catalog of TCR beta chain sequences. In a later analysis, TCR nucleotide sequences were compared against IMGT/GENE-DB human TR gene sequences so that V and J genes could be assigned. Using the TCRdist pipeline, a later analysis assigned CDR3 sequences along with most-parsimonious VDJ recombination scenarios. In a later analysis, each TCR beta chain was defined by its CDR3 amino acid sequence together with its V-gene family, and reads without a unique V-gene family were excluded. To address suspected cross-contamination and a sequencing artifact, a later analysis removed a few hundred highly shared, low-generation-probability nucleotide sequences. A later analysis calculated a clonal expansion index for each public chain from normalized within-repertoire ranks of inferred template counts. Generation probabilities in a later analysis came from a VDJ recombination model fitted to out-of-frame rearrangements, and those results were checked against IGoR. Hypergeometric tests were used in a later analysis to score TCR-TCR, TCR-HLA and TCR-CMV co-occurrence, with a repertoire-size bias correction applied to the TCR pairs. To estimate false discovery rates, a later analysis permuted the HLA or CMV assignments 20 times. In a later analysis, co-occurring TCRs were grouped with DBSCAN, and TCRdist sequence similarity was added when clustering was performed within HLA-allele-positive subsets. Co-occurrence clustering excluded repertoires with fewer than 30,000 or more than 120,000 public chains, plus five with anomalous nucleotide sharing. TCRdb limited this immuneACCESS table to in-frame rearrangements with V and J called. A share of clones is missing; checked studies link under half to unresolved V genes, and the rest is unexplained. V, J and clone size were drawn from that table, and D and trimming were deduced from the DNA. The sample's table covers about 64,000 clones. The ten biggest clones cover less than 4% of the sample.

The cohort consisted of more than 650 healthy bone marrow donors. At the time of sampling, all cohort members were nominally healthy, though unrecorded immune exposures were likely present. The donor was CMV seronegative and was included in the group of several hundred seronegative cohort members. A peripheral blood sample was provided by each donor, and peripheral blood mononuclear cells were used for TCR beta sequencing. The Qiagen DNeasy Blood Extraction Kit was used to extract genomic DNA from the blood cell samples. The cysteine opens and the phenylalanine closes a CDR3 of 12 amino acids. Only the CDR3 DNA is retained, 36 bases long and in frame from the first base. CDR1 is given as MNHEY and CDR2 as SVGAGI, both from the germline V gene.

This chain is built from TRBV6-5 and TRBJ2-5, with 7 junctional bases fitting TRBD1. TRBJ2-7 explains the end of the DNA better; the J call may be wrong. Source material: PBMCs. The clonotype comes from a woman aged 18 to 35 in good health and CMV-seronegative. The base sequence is TGTGCCAGCCGGGACAGCTTCTACGAGCAGTACTTC. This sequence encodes CASRDSFYEQYF.